A single sample gave rise to the 17 T cell receptor beta chains below, sequenced in a study of CD8 T cells in Susac syndrome. RNA was extracted with the RNeasy kit, and a quantity of 0.5 to 1 ug was reverse transcribed using random hexamers. TCRdb passed the immunoSEQ multiplex PCR reads through MiXCR, listing each CDR3 protein once. The sample lists fewer than 150,000 distinct CDR3 sequences, roughly 96% occurring once. Sequences were obtained from CD4+ T cells from PBMCs. These receptors were taken from a human donor in good health.

The rearrangement uses TRBV19 and TRBJ1-5, with TRBD1 as a possible D gene (6 bases). Trimming stripped 5 bases from V and 2 bases from J, with 16 bases between. Germline V gene lookup returns CDR1 LNHDA and CDR2 SQIVND (reference sequence). The CDR3 totals 16 residues. Here the CDR3 reads CASSSRTDSRNQPQHF. The CDR3 region has the DNA TGTGCCAGTAGTTCCCGGACGGACAGCCGCAATCAGCCCCAGCATTTT.

The rearrangement uses TRBV20-1 and TRBJ2-7; either TRBD1 or TRBD2 may fit D (5 bases each). The CDR3 totals 17 residues. Germline V gene data show CDR1 as DFQATT and CDR2 as SNEGSKA (reference sequence). Trimming removed 5 bases from V and 5 bases from J, with 28 bases in between. The CDR3 DNA reads TGCAGTGCTTCAATCCCTCTAGCTAGGGGCGGTACGAACGAGCAGTACTTC. Its translation is CSASIPLARGGTNEQYF.

The chain combines TRBV2 with TRBJ1-2; D uncertain. V lost 6 bases to trimming and J lost 4 bases, with 12 bases between them. This CDR3 has 13 amino acids. Per germline, CDR1 SNHLY and CDR2 FYNNEI. In DNA, the CDR3 is TGTGCCAGCAGCGTAACAGACTCCTATGGCTACACCTTC. Protein: CASSVTDSYGYTF.

The rearrangement joins TRBV2 to TRBJ2-5, with 12 nucleotides matching TRBD2. The CDR3 runs 16 residues. V lost 6 bases, J lost 5 bases, and 10 bases stayed unmatched. Germline V gives CDR1 SNHLY, CDR2 FYNNEI. The CDR3 spells CASRPLAGGPRETQYF. DNA of the CDR3: TGTGCCAGCAGGCCTCTAGCGGGAGGGCCTAGGGAGACCCAGTACTTC.

The chain joins TRBV30 to TRBJ1-3, with D hard to call. CDR3 size: 12 residues. The ends were cut back, 2 bases at V and 4 bases at J, with 6 bases in the middle. Germline CDR1 and CDR2: GTSNPN and SVGIG (reference sequence). CDR3 protein: CAWSFRGNTIYF. The CDR3 DNA is TGTGCCTGGAGTTTTAGGGGAAACACCATATATTTT.

The chain is built from TRBV24-1 and TRBJ1-1; D unclear. Germline V lookup: CDR1 KGHDR, CDR2 SFDVKD. Trimming removed 5 bases at V and 0 bases at J, with 6 bases between. There are 13 residues in the CDR3. The DNA for the CDR3 is TGTGCCACCAGTGGTCACCTGAACACTGAAGCTTTCTTT. Residues: CATSGHLNTEAFF.

The chain combines TRBV27 with TRBJ2-3; D might be TRBD2 (6 bases). V was clipped by 2 bases and J by 2 bases, with 14 bases between them. The CDR3 has 16 residues. CDR1 and CDR2 (germline): MNHEY, SMNVEV (reference sequence). CDR3 DNA sequence: TGTGCCAGCAGTTTAACTGGGAGGACAATCACAGATACGCAGTATTTT. It encodes CASSLTGRTITDTQYF.

Remarks on this clonotype: At one end, the junction sequence differs from germline, possibly due to a read error. This rearrangement joins TRBV27 to TRBJ2-5, with unresolved D. The CDR3 loop spans 14 amino acids. Germline CDR1 MNHEY, CDR2 SMNVEV (reference sequence). This chain's CDR3 is CASSPGLTQGTQYF. CDR3 DNA: TGTGCCAGCAGTCCCGGCCTGACGCAAGGGACCCAGTACTTC.

This clonotype was seen just once. The chain recombines TRBV20-1 with TRBJ2-1, with TRBD1 matching over 10 bases. V lost 4 bases, J lost 7 bases, and 13 bases stayed unmatched. CDR3 length: 16 residues. From germline, CDR1 is DFQATT and CDR2 SNEGSKA (reference sequence). The CDR3 DNA follows: TGCAGTGCTATAGTGCTTGGGGGACAGGGGAGGAATGAGCAGTTCTTC. It yields the protein CSAIVLGGQGRNEQFF.

CDR3 protein: CASRGGGLNYGYTF. CDR3 nucleotide sequence: TGTGCCAGCCGTGGGGGGGGATTGAACTATGGCTACACCTTC. The rearrangement uses TRBV2 and TRBJ1-2, with D tentatively TRBD1 (5 bases). Trimming took 8 bases from V and 2 from J, leaving 15 bases between them. The CDR3 consists of 14 residues. CDR1 and CDR2 from the germline V gene are SNHLY and FYNNEI.

CDR3 nucleotide sequence: TGTGCCACCAGTGGTGGGGTTATGAGCTCCTACAATGAGCAGTTCTTC. This translates into CATSGGVMSSYNEQFF. The chain has TRBV24-1 and TRBJ2-1, with D uncertain. The CDR3 totals 16 residues. CDR1 and CDR2 (germline): KGHDR, SFDVKD. V was trimmed by 5 bases and J by 0 bases, leaving 13 bases between them.

The chain uses TRBV6-5 and TRBJ2-1, with D hard to call. In germline, CDR1 is MNHEY, CDR2 SVGAGI. With 5 bases removed from V and 6 bases from J, the gap between germline ends came to 14 bases. CDR3 length equals 14 residues. The CDR3 sequence is CASSLQKGINEQFF. CDR3 DNA: TGTGCCAGCAGTCTCCAGAAGGGAATCAATGAGCAGTTCTTC.

The V call is TRBV5-1, the J call TRBJ2-7; TRBD1 is a possible D gene (8 bases). The germline V gene has CDR1 SGHRS and CDR2 YFSETQ. Trimming removed 4 bases from V and 2 bases from J, with 13 bases in between. The CDR3 length is 14 residues. The CDR3 coding sequence is TGCGCCAGCAGCAGGGAGGGACAGGCCTACGAGCAGTACTTC. Translating it yields CASSREGQAYEQYF.

The rearrangement links TRBV21-1 to TRBJ2-7; no check of the table's D call, TRBD1, against the DNA was made. TRBV21-1 is tagged as a pseudogene. The CDR3 contains 13 residues. The CDR3 region is CASDGTSTYEQYF. In nucleotides, the CDR3 is TGTGCCAGTGATGGGACATCTACCTACGAGCAGTACTTC.

This chain joins TRBV12-3 or TRBV12-4 and TRBJ2-7; a possible D gene is TRBD1 (6 bases). The V gene lost 5 bases and the J gene lost 1 base, with 15 bases spanning the gap. The length of the CDR3 is 15 residues. CDR3 protein: CASSDTGKGSYEQYF. The CDR3 nucleotides read TGTGCCAGCAGTGACACAGGGAAGGGTTCCTACGAGCAGTACTTC.

A note on this clonotype: One end of the junction is discordant with germline, which a read error may explain. The chain has TRBV4-1 and TRBJ2-7, with D perhaps matching TRBD1 (6 bases). The germline V gene has CDR1 MGHRA and CDR2 YSYEKL. This CDR3 is 14 amino acids long. Here the CDR3 DNA reads TGCGCCAGCGGCCAAGCTCAGGGGCTCTACGAGCAGTACTTC. Amino acid sequence: CASGQAQGLYEQYF.

The V gene is TRBV28, the J gene TRBJ2-2; D gene ambiguous. Looked up from germline, CDR1 is MDHEN and CDR2 is SYDVKM. The CDR3 extends over 11 amino acids. Trimming left V 8 bases short and J 7 bases short, with 8 bases between. The CDR3 DNA sequence: TGTGCCAGCCTCCAGCTCGGGGAGCTGTTTTTT. Protein sequence: CASLQLGELFF.